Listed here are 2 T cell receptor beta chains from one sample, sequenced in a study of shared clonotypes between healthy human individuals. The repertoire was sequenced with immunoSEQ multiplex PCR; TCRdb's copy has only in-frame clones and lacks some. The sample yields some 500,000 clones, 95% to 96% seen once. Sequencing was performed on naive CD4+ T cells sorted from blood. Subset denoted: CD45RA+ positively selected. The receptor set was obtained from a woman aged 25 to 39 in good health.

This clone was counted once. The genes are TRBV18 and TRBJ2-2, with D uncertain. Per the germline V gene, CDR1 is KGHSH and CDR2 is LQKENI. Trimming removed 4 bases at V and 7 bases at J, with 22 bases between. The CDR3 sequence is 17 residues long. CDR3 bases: TGTGCCAGCTCACGACAACCAGGCCAGCCCGGCATCGGGGAGCTGTTTTTT. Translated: CASSRQPGQPGIGELFF.

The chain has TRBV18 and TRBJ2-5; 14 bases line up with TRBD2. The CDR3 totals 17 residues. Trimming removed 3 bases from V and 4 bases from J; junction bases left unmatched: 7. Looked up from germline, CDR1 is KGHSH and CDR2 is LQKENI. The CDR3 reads CASSPYGLAGGGETQYF. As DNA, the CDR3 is TGTGCCAGCTCACCCTACGGACTAGCGGGAGGAGGAGAGACCCAGTACTTC.